This TCR beta chain was identified during a study of identical twins. This CDR3 comprises 18 residues. V was clipped by 5 bases and J by 4 bases; unmatched bases: 12. The germline V gene encodes CDR1 DFQATT and CDR2 SNEGSKA (reference sequence). With regard to this clonotype: Its antigen is as yet unknown.

TCRdb fed the 5' RACE reads into MiXCR, producing one record per CDR3 protein. The sample consists of about 460,000 distinct CDR3 sequences, more than 13% of them appearing once. General study findings and limits: Clonotypes of the beta chain that were abundant in cord blood carried fewer insertions (memory repertoires showed none). Within twin pairs, the out-of-frame alpha sequences they shared showed excess low generation probability.

All donors were healthy, and all were Caucasian. Another study also made use of these data, one on yellow fever vaccine responses in identical twins. That investigation notes: Vaccine T cell responses of twins reportedly seemed partly convergent and partly personalized.

The source of this sequence is a woman aged 18-35 years in good health. The chain couples TRBV20-1 to TRBJ2-1; 15 positions match TRBD2. Sequenced sample: CD4+ T cells sorted from blood. The CDR3 is CSAQGTWTSGGAYNEQFF. Here the CDR3 DNA reads TGCAGTGCTCAGGGCACGTGGACTAGCGGGGGGGCGTACAATGAGCAGTTCTTC.